This T cell receptor (beta chain) was identified in a study of post-analysis software for immune sequencing data. Study context: Included among the disease courses, which were recorded for the cohort, were relapsing-remitting, secondary progressive and progressive-relapsing multiple sclerosis.

Study-level points and caveats: Controls significantly exceeded multiple sclerosis patients in normalized Chao1 diversity. TRBV5-6, TRBV5-1 and TRBV20-1 belonged to a set of about 5 TRBV segments that were more frequent in patients than controls. Batch-matched samples strongly co-clustered by F measure.

About this clonotype itself: Its specificity is not known.

The authors incorporated unique molecular identifiers into the TCR beta cDNA libraries. T cells numbering roughly 0.9 to 11 million gave rise to about 490,000 cDNA molecules. TCRdb processed the PCR reads anew with MiXCR; each CDR3 protein has one entry. The sample carries 600,000 to 750,000 distinct CDR3 sequences, 59% recorded once. The CDR3 has 15 amino acids. V was trimmed by 2 bases and J by 0 bases, leaving 8 bases between them. The rearrangement joins TRBV12-3 or TRBV12-4 to TRBJ2-4; the D is unclear. This TCR came from a girl aged 2-9 years with multiple sclerosis. The specimen was blood. The CDR3 spells CASSLRPAAKNIQYF. CDR3 DNA: TGTGCCAGCAGTTTACGACCGGCAGCCAAAAACATTCAGTACTTC.